These 19 T cell receptor beta chains originate from one sample sequenced in a study of cytomegalovirus exposure and HLA in healthy donors. In the PCR, 60 Vbeta and 13 Jbeta primers were used. The method was immunoSEQ multiplex PCR; TCRdb's version includes in-frame clones alone and lacks a portion of them. This table lists approximately 70,000 clones. Material: PBMCs. Receptor source: a female donor in good health and CMV-seropositive.

The chain couples TRBV9 to TRBJ2-4, with TRBD1 as a possible D gene (6 bases). Germline CDR1 reads SGDLS; CDR2 reads YYNGEE. V was trimmed by 0 bases and J by 9 bases, leaving 10 bases between them. CDR3 size: 13 residues. The CDR3 loop is CASSVGGGGIQYF. For the CDR3, the DNA is TGTGCCAGCAGCGTAGGAGGGGGTGGCATTCAGTACTTC.

This rearrangement joins TRBV7-9 to TRBJ1-3; TRBD1 matches 8 bases. The CDR3 loop spans 17 amino acids. CDR1 is SEHNR and CDR2 is FQNEAQ in the germline V gene (reference sequence). Trimming at V came to 5 bases and at J to 8 bases, leaving 17 bases not matched to a gene. The CDR3 DNA reads as TGTGCCAGCAGCCACCCACTTAGACAGGGGAGATCGGACACCATATATTTT. It yields the protein CASSHPLRQGRSDTIYF.

With regard to this clone: A read error may account for a junction end that differs from germline. The rearrangement joins TRBV11-2 to TRBJ2-5; 11 bases map to TRBD2. CDR3 length: 15 amino acids. The germline V gene encodes CDR1 SGHAT and CDR2 FQNNGV. The CDR3 reads CASKPLAGDQETQYF. The CDR3 DNA sequence: TGTGCCAGCAAACCACTAGCGGGAGACCAGGAGACCCAGTACTTC.

The J gene is TRBJ1-2, the V gene TRBV19, with 9 bases that match TRBD1. Germline V CDR1 and CDR2: LNHDA, SQIVND (reference sequence). This CDR3 spans 20 amino acids. The J segment lost 8 bases and the V segment lost 6 bases, leaving 28 bases of the junction unmatched. The CDR3 protein is CASSDEQPGQGIYPVGGYTF. The CDR3 DNA follows: TGTGCCAGTAGCGATGAGCAGCCGGGACAGGGAATTTATCCGGTCGGAGGCTACACCTTC.

The chain couples TRBV2 to TRBJ1-5; 7 bases are shared with TRBD1. V dropped 6 bases and J dropped 6; count of bases not matched to a gene: 17. Germline V gives CDR1 SNHLY, CDR2 FYNNEI. This CDR3 region has 17 residues. CDR3 sequence reads: CASRADREVWKGQPQHF. The DNA of the CDR3 is TGTGCCAGCAGAGCCGACAGGGAGGTGTGGAAAGGTCAGCCCCAGCATTTT.

The chain recombines TRBV6-5 with TRBJ1-3, with TRBD1 matching over 9 bases. V was clipped by 5 bases and J by 7 bases; unmatched bases: 6. The CDR3 has 14 amino acids. Germline V gene sequence: CDR1 MNHEY, CDR2 SVGAGI. CDR3: CASSKTGGRNTIYF. The DNA for the CDR3 is TGTGCCAGCAGTAAGACAGGGGGTCGTAACACCATATATTTT.

The chain joins TRBV18 to TRBJ1-2; D might be TRBD1 (5 bases). V lost 1 base and J lost 5, with 17 bases in between. The CDR3 length is 16 residues. Germline V gene lookup returns CDR1 KGHSH and CDR2 LQKENI. Written as DNA, the CDR3 is TGTGCCAGCTCACCACAGTCTCGCGAGGGACTATATGGCTACACCTTC. It codes for CASSPQSREGLYGYTF.

Concerning this clone: Germline is not matched at one junction end, which may reflect a read error. The rearrangement links TRBV18 to TRBJ2-7, with TRBD1 matching over 9 bases. Germline V gene sequence: CDR1 KGHSH, CDR2 LQKENI. The length of the CDR3 is 15 residues. CDR3 in amino acids: CASSPPGQGTYEQYF. Written as DNA, the CDR3 is TGTGCCAGCTCCCCACCGGGACAGGGTACCTACGAGCAGTACTTC. The full variable domain, its missing parts supplied by reference TRBV18 and TRBJ2-7, is NAGVMQNPRHLVRRRGQEARLRCSPMKGHSHVYWYRQLPEEGLKFMVYLQKENIIDESGMPKERFSAEFPKEGPSILRIQQVVRGDSAAYFCASSPPGQGTYEQYFGPGTRLTVT.

The chain links TRBV28 to TRBJ2-7; tentatively, D is TRBD1 (6 bases). CDR1 and CDR2 (germline): MDHEN, SYDVKM. V gave up 8 bases and J gave up 2 bases, with 10 bases separating them. The CDR3 has 12 amino acids. The CDR3 loop is CASRDNTYEQYF. The CDR3 nucleotides are TGTGCCAGCCGGGACAATACCTACGAGCAGTACTTC.

This chain uses TRBV11-2 with TRBJ2-7, with D possibly being TRBD2 (6 bases). This CDR3 has 13 residues. Deletions cut 5 bases from V and 8 bases from J, with 16 bases between. The germline V gene has CDR1 SGHAT and CDR2 FQNNGV. CDR3: CASSTSGSTKQYF. The CDR3 DNA reads as TGTGCCAGCAGCACGAGCGGGTCCACGAAGCAGTACTTC.

This chain connects TRBV18 to TRBJ2-1, with 8 bases aligning to TRBD1. V lost 3 bases, J lost 2 bases, and 9 bases stayed unmatched. Germline CDR1 and CDR2: KGHSH and LQKENI. This CDR3 is 17 amino acids long. The CDR3 region has the DNA TGTGCCAGCTCACCCACACGGGGGACAGGAGCCTACAATGAGCAGTTCTTC. This gives the protein CASSPTRGTGAYNEQFF.

This rearrangement joins TRBV2 to TRBJ2-3, with TRBD2 matching over 14 bases. CDR3 length: 16 residues. V was pared by 7 bases and J by 4 bases, with 7 bases of the junction left unmatched. Per the germline V gene, CDR1 is SNHLY and CDR2 is FYNNEI. CDR3 protein: CASTGLAGGSADTQYF. In DNA, the CDR3 is TGTGCCAGCACCGGACTAGCGGGGGGTAGTGCAGATACGCAGTATTTT.

The V gene is TRBV6-5, the J gene TRBJ2-7; D gene unclear. Germline V gene lookup returns CDR1 MNHEY and CDR2 SVGAGI. The V and J ends lost 0 bases and 0 bases respectively, with 12 bases between them. The CDR3 spans 16 residues. CDR3 residues: CASSYSLYPSSYEQYF. CDR3 DNA sequence: TGTGCCAGCAGTTACTCCCTATACCCTAGCTCCTACGAGCAGTACTTC.

On this clone: The germline gene is not matched at one end of the junction; a read error may be the cause. The sample has other DNA sequences that encode this CDR3 too. This rearrangement joins TRBV11-2 to TRBJ1-6, with a possible D match to TRBD1 (6 bases). CDR3 length: 17 residues. From germline, CDR1 is SGHAT and CDR2 FQNNGV. The CDR3 DNA reads as TGTGCCAGCAGCTTATTCAGGACAGTCTCCTATAATTCACCCCTACACTTT. It translates to CASSLFRTVSYNSPLHF.

The chain combines TRBV7-9 with TRBJ2-3; TRBD2 matches 12 bases. Germline V gives CDR1 SEHNR, CDR2 FQNEAQ (reference sequence). The trim removed 4 bases at V and 6 bases at J, leaving 2 bases unmatched. This CDR3 has 14 amino acids. In DNA, the CDR3 is TGTGCCAGCAGCTCGGGACTAGCGGGTGATACGCAGTATTTT. Amino acids: CASSSGLAGDTQYF.

The genes are TRBV5-4 and TRBJ2-7, with 10 positions matching TRBD1. Per the germline V gene, CDR1 is SGHNT and CDR2 is YYREEE (reference sequence). With 4 bases clipped from V and 5 bases from J, the junction kept 6 bases outside the gene matches. The CDR3 has 14 amino acids. The CDR3 coding sequence is TGTGCCAGCAGCACCCGGGACAGGGGACACGAGCAGTACTTC. Amino acids: CASSTRDRGHEQYF.

The gene calls are TRBV13 and TRBJ1-1, with 9 bases fitting TRBD1. The CDR3 loop spans 15 amino acids. J was trimmed by 4 bases and V by 4 bases; bases with no gene match: 7. Per the germline V gene, CDR1 is PRHDT and CDR2 is FYEKMQ (reference sequence). CDR3 residues: CASSSPGTGTTEAFF. DNA of the CDR3: TGTGCCAGCAGCTCCCCGGGGACAGGGACCACTGAAGCTTTCTTT.

The V call is TRBV4-3, the J call TRBJ2-1; TRBD2 agrees at 13 bases. Per the germline V gene, CDR1 is LGHNA and CDR2 is YSLEER. J gave up 9 bases and V 3 bases, and 17 bases lay outside the gene matches. The CDR3 consists of 19 residues. The CDR3 is CASSHPKGPLAGGQSEQFF. CDR3 nucleotides: TGCGCCAGCAGCCACCCCAAGGGTCCACTAGCGGGGGGGCAGAGTGAGCAGTTCTTC.

The J gene is TRBJ1-2, the V gene TRBV10-3; 11 bases fit TRBD1. Germline V gene lookup returns CDR1 ENHRY and CDR2 SYGVKD. V trimming: 0 bases; J trimming: 5 bases; junction bases outside the gene matches: 5. This CDR3 is 16 amino acids long. CDR3 sequence reads: CAISESIGTGGYGYTF. CDR3 nucleotide sequence: TGTGCCATCAGTGAGTCGATCGGGACAGGGGGATATGGCTACACCTTC.